This T cell receptor beta chain came from a study of blood T cell repertoires in COVID-19. Libraries were prepared by immunoSEQ multiplex PCR; TCRdb keeps only in-frame clonotypes and omits some of them. The data hold about 480,000 clones, with roughly 90% observed a single time. From germline, CDR1 is KGHDR and CDR2 SFDVKD. The V gene end was trimmed by 4 bases and the J gene end by 5 bases; junction bases not matched to a gene: 2. This CDR3 is built from 13 residues. The chain couples TRBV24-1 to TRBJ1-2; TRBD1 agrees at 8 bases. The sequence was obtained from a woman between 35 and 50 years old who had recovered from COVID-19. Sequenced material: PBMCs or T cells enriched from blood (not recorded which). CDR3 sequence reads: CATSDTGGYGYTF. CDR3 bases: TGTGCCACCAGTGACACAGGGGGATATGGCTACACCTTC.